The sequence of this T cell receptor beta chain was determined in a study of cytomegalovirus exposure and HLA in healthy donors. Study-level points and caveats: Looking again later, the authors saw that most CMV-associated TCR beta chains seemed HLA-restricted.

Both 60 Vbeta primers and 13 Jbeta primers went into the PCR. Clones were read by immunoSEQ multiplex PCR, and TCRdb kept only the in-frame ones, dropping some. The table includes 150,000 to 200,000 clones, around 81% detected once. Germline-derived CDR1 and CDR2 are SGDLS and YYNGEE. The CDR3 totals 17 residues. The V end was cut by 0 bases, the J end by 3 bases, with 13 bases between. Comments on this clone: Antigen unknown.

The receptor was isolated from a woman under 30 in good health and CMV-seropositive. Sample: PBMCs. The rearrangement joins TRBV9 to TRBJ1-6; weak D call: TRBD1 (6 bases). This CDR3 is CASSVVRGIFYNSPLHF. The CDR3 DNA is TGTGCCAGCAGCGTAGTCAGGGGAATTTTCTATAATTCACCCCTCCACTTT. The full variable domain, with the rest looked up from reference TRBV9 and TRBJ1-6, is DSGVTQTPKHLITATGQRVTLRCSPRSGDLSVYWYQQSLDQGLQFLIQYYNGEERAKGNILERFSAQQFPDLHSELNLSSLELGDSALYFCASSVVRGIFYNSPLHFGNGTRLTVT.